These 16 T cell receptor beta chains originate from one sample sequenced in a study of cytomegalovirus exposure and HLA in healthy donors. Researchers ran the PCR with 60 Vbeta and 13 Jbeta primers. Here immunoSEQ multiplex PCR was the method, and the copy in TCRdb shows in-frame clones only, minus some. The sample has 150,000 to 200,000 clones; around 85% are singletons. Material for sequencing was PBMCs. Receptors were obtained from a middle-aged man in good health and CMV-seronegative.

The rearrangement links TRBV6-1 to TRBJ2-1; D is unclear. CDR1 MNHNS and CDR2 SASEGT come from the germline V gene. V was shortened by 4 bases and J by 4 bases, with 11 bases between the two germline ends. CDR3 size: 14 residues. The CDR3 loop is CASSVVGGYNEQFF. The DNA for the CDR3 is TGTGCCAGCAGTGTGGTCGGCGGTTACAATGAGCAGTTCTTC.

V usage is TRBV11-3 and J usage is TRBJ2-3; unclear D gene. The CDR3 is made up of 13 amino acids. V lost 3 bases and J lost 4, with 8 bases in between. CDR1 is SGHNT and CDR2 is YENEEA in the germline V gene. CDR3 residues: CASSFSRADTQYF. The CDR3 DNA sequence: TGTGCCAGCAGCTTTAGTCGCGCAGATACGCAGTATTTT.

The chain employs TRBV27 and TRBJ1-2; 7 bases line up with TRBD1. Germline V CDR1 and CDR2: MNHEY, SMNVEV (reference sequence). J lost 13 bases, V lost 9 bases, and 11 bases had no gene match. CDR3 length: 11 residues. The CDR3: CASGAGGRSTF. CDR3 DNA: TGTGCCAGTGGGGCAGGGGGGCGATCCACCTTC.

The count of this clone is one. The rearrangement links TRBV4-2 to TRBJ1-5; 11 positions match TRBD1. The CDR3 contains 18 residues. CDR1 and CDR2 (germline): LGHNA, YNFKEQ. V was clipped by 0 bases and J by 6 bases; unmatched bases: 10. The CDR3 DNA reads as TGTGCCAGCAGCCAAGAAGGTTTAGGACAGGGGGCATTTCAGCCCCAGCATTTT. Translating it yields CASSQEGLGQGAFQPQHF.

This clone was counted a few times. The V and J genes are TRBV10-2 and TRBJ2-1; 7 bases are a match to TRBD1. The CDR3 totals 13 residues. The ends lost 3 bases at V and 5 bases at J; junction bases unmatched: 1. CDR1 and CDR2 from the germline V gene are WSHSY and SAAADI. The CDR3 reads CASSDGTDNEQFF. CDR3 bases: TGCGCCAGCAGTGACGGGACAGACAATGAGCAGTTCTTC.

V usage is TRBV5-1 and J usage is TRBJ1-3; D perhaps matches TRBD1 (6 bases). Trimming removed 6 bases at V and 14 bases at J, with 15 bases between. This CDR3 has 11 amino acids. CDR1 and CDR2 from the germline V gene are SGHRS and YFSETQ. CDR3 nucleotides: TGCGCCAGCACCGCGGGGGGGGCCCTATATTTT. As protein: CASTAGGALYF.

As regards this clone: In the same sample, other DNA sequences code for this CDR3. This rearrangement joins TRBV2 to TRBJ2-3; 9 bases line up with TRBD2. This CDR3 spans 14 amino acids. Trimming took 8 bases from V and 0 from J; bases not matched to a gene: 3. Looked up from germline, CDR1 is SNHLY and CDR2 is FYNNEI. CDR3 amino acids: CASGLAGSTDTQYF. The CDR3 bases are TGTGCCAGCGGGCTAGCGGGGAGCACAGATACGCAGTATTTT.

V and J are TRBV25-1 and TRBJ1-1; no firm D call. Germline V CDR1 and CDR2: MGHDK, SYGVNS. The CDR3 contains 14 residues. Trimming took off 3 bases at V and 6 bases at J, with 14 bases between the two ends. The CDR3 here is CASSEAGRIAEAFF. In DNA, the CDR3 is TGTGCCAGCAGTGAGGCAGGAAGGATAGCTGAAGCTTTCTTT.

The chain recombines TRBV5-5 with TRBJ2-1, with 7 bases lining up with TRBD2. CDR1 is SGHKS and CDR2 is YYEKEE in the germline V gene (reference sequence). Trimming cost V 0 bases and J 3 bases; bases outside gene matches: 3. This CDR3 has 15 residues. In nucleotides, the CDR3 is TGTGCCAGCAGCTTGGAGCCTAGCGGCTACAATGAGCAGTTCTTC. This encodes CASSLEPSGYNEQFF.

This clone was detected only once. V is TRBV6-5 and J is TRBJ2-7; D is undetermined. This CDR3 contains 12 residues. The germline V gene has CDR1 MNHEY and CDR2 SVGAGI. V was trimmed by 5 bases and J by 4 bases, leaving 9 bases between them. The CDR3 bases are TGTGCCAGCAGTCGTAAAAATTACGAGCAGTACTTC. Translating gives CASSRKNYEQYF.

The chain joins TRBV6-1 to TRBJ2-1; tentatively, D is TRBD1 (6 bases). The V end lost 6 bases, the J end lost 0 bases, and 12 bases lay between the germline ends. CDR1 is MNHNS, CDR2 SASEGT, per germline. This CDR3 has 15 amino acids. CDR3 bases: TGTGCCAGCAGCGTAGAAGGGGGCTCCTACAATGAGCAGTTCTTC. Encoded protein: CASSVEGGSYNEQFF.

Here the CDR3 DNA reads TGTGCCAGCAGCTTATCAGGGAGAAACACCATATATTTT. Amino acid sequence: CASSLSGRNTIYF. The genes are TRBV7-6 and TRBJ1-3; D might be TRBD1 (5 bases). V was clipped by 2 bases and J by 5 bases, with 7 bases between them. Germline assignment: CDR1 SGHVS and CDR2 FNYEAQ. CDR3 size: 13 residues.

This sequence joins TRBV4-3 and TRBJ1-1; 7 nucleotides line up with TRBD1. Germline CDR1 and CDR2: LGHNA and YSLEER. The V and J ends lost 2 bases and 1 base, in that order; junction bases with no gene match: 1. The CDR3 contains 14 residues. The CDR3 nucleotides read TGCGCCAGCAGCCAAAGGACAGGGAACACTGAAGCTTTCTTT. Its translation: CASSQRTGNTEAFF.

The chain links TRBV19 to TRBJ1-5; D unclear. V was cut by 5 bases and J by 4 bases, with 15 bases left in between. From germline, CDR1 is LNHDA and CDR2 SQIVND (reference sequence). The CDR3 is 15 residues long. Written as DNA, the CDR3 is TGTGCCAGTAGTCCAACTAGGGCGCTTAATCAGCCCCAGCATTTT. It is translated as CASSPTRALNQPQHF.

CDR3 sequence reads: CASSVFGTGQETQYF. The CDR3 DNA follows: TGTGCCAGCAGCGTATTCGGGACAGGACAAGAGACCCAGTACTTC. V is TRBV9 and J is TRBJ2-5; TRBD1 aligns across 8 bases. The germline CDR1 and CDR2 sequences are SGDLS and YYNGEE. J lost 2 bases, V lost 1 base, and 4 bases had no gene match. The CDR3 covers 15 residues.

This clone was counted only a few times. The chain has TRBV6-1 and TRBJ2-3, with 8 bases that match TRBD1. The V and J ends lost 7 bases and 1 base, in that order; junction bases with no gene match: 7. Germline V gene lookup returns CDR1 MNHNS and CDR2 SASEGT. The CDR3 is 15 amino acids. Here the CDR3 DNA reads TGTGCCAGCAATCTACAGGGGGGAGGCACAGATACGCAGTATTTT. Encoded protein: CASNLQGGGTDTQYF.